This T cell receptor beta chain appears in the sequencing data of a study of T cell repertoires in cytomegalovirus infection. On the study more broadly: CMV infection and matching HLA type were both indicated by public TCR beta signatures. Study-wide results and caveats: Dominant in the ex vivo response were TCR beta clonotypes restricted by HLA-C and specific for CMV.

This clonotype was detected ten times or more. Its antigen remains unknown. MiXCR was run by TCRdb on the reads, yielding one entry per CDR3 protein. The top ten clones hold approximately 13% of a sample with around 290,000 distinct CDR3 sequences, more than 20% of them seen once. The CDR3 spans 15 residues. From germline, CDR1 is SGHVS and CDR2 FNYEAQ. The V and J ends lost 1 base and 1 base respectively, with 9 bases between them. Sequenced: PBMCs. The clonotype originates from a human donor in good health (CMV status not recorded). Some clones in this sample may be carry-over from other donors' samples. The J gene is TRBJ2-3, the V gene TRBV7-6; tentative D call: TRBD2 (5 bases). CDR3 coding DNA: TGTGCCAGCAGCTTAGGTTGGGAGCGCACAGATACGCAGTATTTT. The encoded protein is CASSLGWERTDTQYF. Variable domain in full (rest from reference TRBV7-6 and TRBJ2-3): GAGVSQSPRYKVTKRGQDVALRCDPISGHVSLYWYRQALGQGPEFLTYFNYEAQQDKSGLPNDRFSAERPEGSISTLTIQRTEQRDSAMYRCASSLGWERTDTQYFGPGTRLTVL.